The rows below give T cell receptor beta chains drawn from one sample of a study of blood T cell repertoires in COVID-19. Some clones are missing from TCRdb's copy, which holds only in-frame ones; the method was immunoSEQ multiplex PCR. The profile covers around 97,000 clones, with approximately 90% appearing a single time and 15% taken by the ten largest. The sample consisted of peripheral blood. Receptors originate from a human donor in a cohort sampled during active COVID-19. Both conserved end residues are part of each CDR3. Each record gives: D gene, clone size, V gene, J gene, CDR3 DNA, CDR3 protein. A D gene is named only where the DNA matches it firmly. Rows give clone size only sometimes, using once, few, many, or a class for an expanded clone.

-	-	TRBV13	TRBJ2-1	TGTGCCAGCAGCCTCCAGACTAGTGGGTACCTCTACAATGAGCAGTTCTTC	CASSLQTSGYLYNEQFF
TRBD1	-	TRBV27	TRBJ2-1	TGTGCCAGCAGTTTTGGGCAGGGGGCAAATGAGCAGTTCTTC	CASSFGQGANEQFF
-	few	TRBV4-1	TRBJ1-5	TGCGCCAGCAGCCAAGTATCACCGGGGGATCAGCCCCAGCATTTT	CASSQVSPGDQPQHF
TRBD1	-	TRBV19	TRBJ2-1	TGTGCCAGTAGTTCTCTTCAGGGGGCCGTTTACAATGAGCAGTTCTTC	CASSSLQGAVYNEQFF
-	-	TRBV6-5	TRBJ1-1	TGTGCCAGCAGTTATTCTAACGGGGGGACTGAAGCTTTCTTT	CASSYSNGGTEAFF
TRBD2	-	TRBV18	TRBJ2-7	TGTGCCAGCTCACCCCTGAGCAATTTAGCGGGAGGGCGTTACGAGCAGTACTTC	CASSPLSNLAGGRYEQYF
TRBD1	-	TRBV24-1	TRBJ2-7	TGTGCCACCAGCGGGACAGACACCTACGAGCAGTACTTC	CATSGTDTYEQYF
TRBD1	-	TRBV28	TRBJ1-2	TGTGCCAGCGGAGGGACAGCGGAATATGGCTACACCTTC	CASGGTAEYGYTF
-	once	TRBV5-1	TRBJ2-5	TGCGCCAGCAGCTTAGGGACACTCCAAGAGACCCAGTACTTC	CASSLGTLQETQYF
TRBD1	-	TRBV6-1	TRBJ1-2	TGTGCCAGCAGTGGAAGGACAAGGGGGACAGACTATGGCTACACCTTC	CASSGRTRGTDYGYTF
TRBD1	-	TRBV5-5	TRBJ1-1	TGTGCCAGCAGCTCCAGGGACAGCGAAGCTTTCTTT	CASSSRDSEAFF
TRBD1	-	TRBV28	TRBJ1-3	TGTGCCAGCAGACCGACAGGGGAACCAAACACCATATATTTT	CASRPTGEPNTIYF
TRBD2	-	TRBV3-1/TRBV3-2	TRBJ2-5	TGTGCCAGCAGCCACCCTATAGCGGGGCCGGGGGAGACCCAGTACTTC	CASSHPIAGPGETQYF
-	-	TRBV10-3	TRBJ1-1	TGTGCCATCAGTGAGTCGAGTATGGCAGGGATCGCTGAAGCTTTCTTT	CAISESSMAGIAEAFF
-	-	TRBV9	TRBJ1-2	TGTGCCAGCAGCGCAGGGGCAAACTATGGCTACACCTTC	CASSAGANYGYTF
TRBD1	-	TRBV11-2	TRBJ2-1	TGTGCCAGCAGAACCCCGAGGGACAGCTCCTACAATGAGCAGTTCTTC	CASRTPRDSSYNEQFF
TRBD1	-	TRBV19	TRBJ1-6	TGTGCCAGTAGTATAGCTCAGGGGGCCTATAATTCACCCCTCCACTTT	CASSIAQGAYNSPLHF
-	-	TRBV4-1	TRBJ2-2	TGCGCCAGCAGCCAAGATGGACAAAGGGCCGGGGAGCTGTTTTTT	CASSQDGQRAGELFF